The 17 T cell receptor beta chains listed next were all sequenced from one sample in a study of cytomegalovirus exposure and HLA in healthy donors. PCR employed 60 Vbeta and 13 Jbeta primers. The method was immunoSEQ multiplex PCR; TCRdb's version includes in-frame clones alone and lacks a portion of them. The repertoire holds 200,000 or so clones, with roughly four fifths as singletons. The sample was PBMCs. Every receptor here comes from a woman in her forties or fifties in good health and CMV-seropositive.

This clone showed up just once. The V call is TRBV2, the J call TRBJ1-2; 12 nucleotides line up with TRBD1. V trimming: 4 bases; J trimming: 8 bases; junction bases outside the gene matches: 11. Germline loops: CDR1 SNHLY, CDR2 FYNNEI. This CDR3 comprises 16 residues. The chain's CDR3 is CASSANTGTGGRGYTF. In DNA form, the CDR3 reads TGTGCCAGCAGTGCTAATACCGGGACAGGGGGCCGGGGCTACACCTTC.

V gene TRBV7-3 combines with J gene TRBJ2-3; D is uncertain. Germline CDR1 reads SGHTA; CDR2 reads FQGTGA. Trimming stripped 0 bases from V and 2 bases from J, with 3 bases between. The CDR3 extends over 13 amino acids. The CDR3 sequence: CASSLTYTDTQYF. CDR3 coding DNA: TGTGCCAGCAGCTTAACCTACACAGATACGCAGTATTTT.

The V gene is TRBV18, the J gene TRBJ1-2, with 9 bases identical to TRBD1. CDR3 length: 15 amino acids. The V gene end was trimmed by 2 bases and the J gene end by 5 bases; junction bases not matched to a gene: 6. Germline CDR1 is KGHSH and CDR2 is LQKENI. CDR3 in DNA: TGTGCCAGCTCACCAAGGGGGACAGGGATTTATGGCTACACCTTC. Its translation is CASSPRGTGIYGYTF.

The CDR3 bases are TGTGCCGGGGGGTATTGGGACACCGGGGAGCTGTTTTTT. Translated: CAGGYWDTGELFF. The chain recombines TRBV6-5 with TRBJ2-2; D possibly corresponds to TRBD2 (6 bases). Trimming pared 11 bases from V and 3 bases from J, leaving 13 bases between. CDR1 MNHEY and CDR2 SVGAGI come from the germline V gene. There are 13 residues in the CDR3.

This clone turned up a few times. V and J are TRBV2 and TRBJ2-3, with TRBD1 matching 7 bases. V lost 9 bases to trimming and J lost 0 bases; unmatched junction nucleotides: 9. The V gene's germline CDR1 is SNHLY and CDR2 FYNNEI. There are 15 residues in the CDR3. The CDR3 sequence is CASSRGQASTDTQYF. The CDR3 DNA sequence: TGTGCCAGTAGTAGAGGACAGGCCAGCACAGATACGCAGTATTTT. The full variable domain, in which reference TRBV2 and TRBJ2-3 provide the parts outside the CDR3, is EPEVTQTPSHQVTQMGQEVILRCVPISNHLYFYWYRQILGQKVEFLVSFYNNEISEKSEIFDDQFSVERPDGSNFTLKIRSTKLEDSAMYFCASSRGQASTDTQYFGPGTRLTVL.

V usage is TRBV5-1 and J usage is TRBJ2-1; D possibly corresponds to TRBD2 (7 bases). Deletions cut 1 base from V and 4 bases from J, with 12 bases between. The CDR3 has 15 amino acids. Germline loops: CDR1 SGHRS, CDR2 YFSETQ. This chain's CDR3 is CASSLRGEGYNEQFF. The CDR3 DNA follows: TGCGCCAGCAGCTTGAGGGGGGAGGGGTACAATGAGCAGTTCTTC.

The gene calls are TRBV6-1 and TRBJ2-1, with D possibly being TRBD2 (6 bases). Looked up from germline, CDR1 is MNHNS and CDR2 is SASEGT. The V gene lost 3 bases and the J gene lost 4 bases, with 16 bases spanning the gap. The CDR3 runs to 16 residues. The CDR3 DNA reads TGTGCCAGCAGTGAGGTGGAGGGACTTCTATACAATGAGCAGTTCTTC. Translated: CASSEVEGLLYNEQFF.

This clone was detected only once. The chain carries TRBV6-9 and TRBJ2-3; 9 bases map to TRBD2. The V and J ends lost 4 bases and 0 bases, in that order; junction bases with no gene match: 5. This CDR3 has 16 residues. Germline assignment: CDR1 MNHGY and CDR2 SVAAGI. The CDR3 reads CASSSRTSESTDTQYF. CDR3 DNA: TGTGCCAGCAGTTCCCGGACTAGCGAGAGCACAGATACGCAGTATTTT.

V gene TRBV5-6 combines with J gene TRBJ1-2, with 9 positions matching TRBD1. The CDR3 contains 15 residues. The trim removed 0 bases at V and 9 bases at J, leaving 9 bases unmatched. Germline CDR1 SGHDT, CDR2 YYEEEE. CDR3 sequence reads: CASSLDRGLGASYTF. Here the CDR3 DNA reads TGTGCCAGCAGCTTGGACAGGGGGCTAGGTGCAAGCTACACCTTC. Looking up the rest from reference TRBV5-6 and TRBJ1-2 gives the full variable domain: DAGVTQSPTHLIKTRGQQVTLRCSPKSGHDTVSWYQQALGQGPQFIFQYYEEEERQRGNFPDRFSGHQFPNYSSELNVNALLLGDSALYLCASSLDRGLGASYTFGSGTRLTVV.

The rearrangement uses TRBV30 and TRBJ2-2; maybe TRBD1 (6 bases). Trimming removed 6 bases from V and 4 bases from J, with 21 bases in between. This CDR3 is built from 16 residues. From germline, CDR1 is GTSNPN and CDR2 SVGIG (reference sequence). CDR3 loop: CACPTVRGRSTGELFF. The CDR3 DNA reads TGTGCCTGCCCAACAGTCAGGGGCCGAAGCACCGGGGAGCTGTTTTTT.

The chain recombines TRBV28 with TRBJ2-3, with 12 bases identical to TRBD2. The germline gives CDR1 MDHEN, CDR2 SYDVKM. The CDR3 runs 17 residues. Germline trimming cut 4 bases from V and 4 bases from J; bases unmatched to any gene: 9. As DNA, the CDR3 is TGTGCCAGCAGTTCTTGGCTAGCGGGAGGGCCATCAGATACGCAGTATTTT. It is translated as CASSSWLAGGPSDTQYF.

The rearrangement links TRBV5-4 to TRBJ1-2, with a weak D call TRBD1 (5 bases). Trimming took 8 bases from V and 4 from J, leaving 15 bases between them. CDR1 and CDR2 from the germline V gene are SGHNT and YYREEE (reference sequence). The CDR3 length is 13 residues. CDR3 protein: CASSHQGFYGYTF. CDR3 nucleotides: TGTGCCAGTTCCCATCAGGGTTTCTATGGCTACACCTTC.

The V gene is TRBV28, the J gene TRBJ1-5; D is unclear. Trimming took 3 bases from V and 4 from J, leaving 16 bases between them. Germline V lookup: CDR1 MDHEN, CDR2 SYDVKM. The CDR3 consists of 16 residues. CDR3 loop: CASSLSPGRENQPQHF. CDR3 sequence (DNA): TGTGCCAGCAGTTTGTCCCCCGGACGGGAGAATCAGCCCCAGCATTTT.

The CDR3 nucleotides read TGTGCCAGCAGCTACATGGGGGCCTTGGGGGGAAACACCATATATTTT. Its protein is CASSYMGALGGNTIYF. The rearrangement joins TRBV13 to TRBJ1-3; perhaps TRBD1 as D (6 bases). Germline values: CDR1 PRHDT, CDR2 FYEKMQ (reference sequence). The CDR3 covers 16 residues. V was cut by 4 bases and J by 4 bases, with 17 bases left in between.

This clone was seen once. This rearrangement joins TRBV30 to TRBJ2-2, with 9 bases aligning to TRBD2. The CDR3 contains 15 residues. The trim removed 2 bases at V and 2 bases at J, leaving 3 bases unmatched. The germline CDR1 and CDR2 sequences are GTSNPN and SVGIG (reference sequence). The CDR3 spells CAWSRLADNTGELFF. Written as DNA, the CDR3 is TGTGCCTGGAGTAGACTAGCGGACAACACCGGGGAGCTGTTTTTT.

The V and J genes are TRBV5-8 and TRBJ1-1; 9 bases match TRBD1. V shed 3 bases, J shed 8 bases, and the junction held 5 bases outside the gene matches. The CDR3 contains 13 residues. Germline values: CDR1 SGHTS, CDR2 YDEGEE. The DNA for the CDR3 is TGTGCCAGCAGCTGGTTCACAGGGGGCGAAGCTTTCTTT. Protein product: CASSWFTGGEAFF.

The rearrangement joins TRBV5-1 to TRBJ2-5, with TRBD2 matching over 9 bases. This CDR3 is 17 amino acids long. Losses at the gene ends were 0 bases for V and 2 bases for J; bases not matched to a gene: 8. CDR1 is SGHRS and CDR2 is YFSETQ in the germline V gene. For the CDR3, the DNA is TGCGCCAGCAGCTTGGGGGGTAGCGGGGGAAATCAAGAGACCCAGTACTTC. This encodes CASSLGGSGGNQETQYF.